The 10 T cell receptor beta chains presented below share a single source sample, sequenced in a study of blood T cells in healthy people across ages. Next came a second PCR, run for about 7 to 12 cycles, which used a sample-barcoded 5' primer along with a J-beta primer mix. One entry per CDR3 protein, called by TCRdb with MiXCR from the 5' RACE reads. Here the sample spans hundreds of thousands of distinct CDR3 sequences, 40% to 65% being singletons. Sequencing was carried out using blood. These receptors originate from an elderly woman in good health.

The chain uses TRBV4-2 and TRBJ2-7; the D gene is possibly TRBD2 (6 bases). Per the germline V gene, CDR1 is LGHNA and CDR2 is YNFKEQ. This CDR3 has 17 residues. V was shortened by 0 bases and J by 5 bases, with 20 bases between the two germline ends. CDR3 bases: TGTGCCAGCAGCCAAGATTTAGTTACTCTGGGCGGGAACGAGCAGTACTTC. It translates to CASSQDLVTLGGNEQYF.

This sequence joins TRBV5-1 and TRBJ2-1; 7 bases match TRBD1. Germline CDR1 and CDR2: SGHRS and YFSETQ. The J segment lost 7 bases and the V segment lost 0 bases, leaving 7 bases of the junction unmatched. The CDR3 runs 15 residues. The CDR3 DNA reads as TGCGCCAGCAGCTTGGAGACAGGGCAATTTAATGAGCAGTTCTTC. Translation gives CASSLETGQFNEQFF.

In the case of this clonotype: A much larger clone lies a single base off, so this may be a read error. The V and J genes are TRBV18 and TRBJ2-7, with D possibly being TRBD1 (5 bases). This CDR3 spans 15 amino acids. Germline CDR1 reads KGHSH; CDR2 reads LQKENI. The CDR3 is CASPPAGFGSYEQYF. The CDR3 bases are TGTGCCAGCCCACCAGCAGGGTTTGGGTCCTACGAGCAGTACTTC.

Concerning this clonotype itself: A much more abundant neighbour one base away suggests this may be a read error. The chain's CDR3 is CASSSALSGGGLEQFF. CDR3 DNA sequence: TGTGCCAGCAGCTCAGCGCTTTCAGGGGGAGGCCTTGAGCAGTTCTTC. The chain is built from TRBV7-6 and TRBJ2-1; a possible D gene is TRBD1 (7 bases). V lost 4 bases and J lost 9, with 22 bases in between. The CDR3 covers 16 residues. Germline CDR1 and CDR2: SGHVS and FNYEAQ. The variable domain in full, with the rest retrieved from reference TRBV7-6 and TRBJ2-1, is GAGVSQSPRYKVTKRGQDVALRCDPISGHVSLYWYRQALGQGPEFLTYFNYEAQQDKSGLPNDRFSAERPEGSISTLTIQRTEQRDSAMYRCASSSALSGGGLEQFFGPGTRLTVL.

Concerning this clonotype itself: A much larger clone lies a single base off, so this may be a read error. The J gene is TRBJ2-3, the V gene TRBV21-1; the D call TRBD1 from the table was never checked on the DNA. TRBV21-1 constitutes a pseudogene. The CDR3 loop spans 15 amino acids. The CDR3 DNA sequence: TGTGCCAGCAGCAGAGGGGGCGACCACACAGATACGCAGTATTTT. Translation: CASSRGGDHTDTQYF.

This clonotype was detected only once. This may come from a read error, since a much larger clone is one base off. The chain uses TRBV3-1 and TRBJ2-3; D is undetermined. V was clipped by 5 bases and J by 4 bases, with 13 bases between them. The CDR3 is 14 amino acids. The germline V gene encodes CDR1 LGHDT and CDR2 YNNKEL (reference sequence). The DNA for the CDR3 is TGTGCCAGCAGCTCGGTTCTGGGTGCAGATACGCAGTATTTT. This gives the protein CASSSVLGADTQYF.

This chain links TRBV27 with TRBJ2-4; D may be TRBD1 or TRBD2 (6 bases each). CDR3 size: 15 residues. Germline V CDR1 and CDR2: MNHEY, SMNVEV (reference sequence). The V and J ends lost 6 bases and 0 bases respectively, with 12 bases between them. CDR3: CASSGGHIAKNIQYF. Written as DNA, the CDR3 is TGTGCCAGCAGCGGGGGACATATAGCCAAAAACATTCAGTACTTC.

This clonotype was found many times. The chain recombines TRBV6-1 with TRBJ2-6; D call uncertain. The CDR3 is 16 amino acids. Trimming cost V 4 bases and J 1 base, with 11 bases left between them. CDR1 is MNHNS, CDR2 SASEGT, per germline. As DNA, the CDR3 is TGTGCCAGCAGTGCCTATGCCTTTTCTGGGGCCAACGTCCTGACTTTC. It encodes CASSAYAFSGANVLTF.

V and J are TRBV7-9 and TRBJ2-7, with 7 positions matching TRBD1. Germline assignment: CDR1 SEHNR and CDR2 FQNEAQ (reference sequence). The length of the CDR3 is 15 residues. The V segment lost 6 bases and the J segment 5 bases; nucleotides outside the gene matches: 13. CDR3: CASRWTGSDKDEQYF. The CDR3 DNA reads TGTGCCAGCAGATGGACAGGCTCCGATAAGGACGAGCAGTACTTC.

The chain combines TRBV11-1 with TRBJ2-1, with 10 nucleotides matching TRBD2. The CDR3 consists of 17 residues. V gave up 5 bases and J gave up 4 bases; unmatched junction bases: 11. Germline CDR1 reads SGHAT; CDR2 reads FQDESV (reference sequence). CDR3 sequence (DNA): TGTGCCAGCAGCCCAACCCCCGGGACTAGCGAATACAATGAGCAGTTCTTC. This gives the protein CASSPTPGTSEYNEQFF.